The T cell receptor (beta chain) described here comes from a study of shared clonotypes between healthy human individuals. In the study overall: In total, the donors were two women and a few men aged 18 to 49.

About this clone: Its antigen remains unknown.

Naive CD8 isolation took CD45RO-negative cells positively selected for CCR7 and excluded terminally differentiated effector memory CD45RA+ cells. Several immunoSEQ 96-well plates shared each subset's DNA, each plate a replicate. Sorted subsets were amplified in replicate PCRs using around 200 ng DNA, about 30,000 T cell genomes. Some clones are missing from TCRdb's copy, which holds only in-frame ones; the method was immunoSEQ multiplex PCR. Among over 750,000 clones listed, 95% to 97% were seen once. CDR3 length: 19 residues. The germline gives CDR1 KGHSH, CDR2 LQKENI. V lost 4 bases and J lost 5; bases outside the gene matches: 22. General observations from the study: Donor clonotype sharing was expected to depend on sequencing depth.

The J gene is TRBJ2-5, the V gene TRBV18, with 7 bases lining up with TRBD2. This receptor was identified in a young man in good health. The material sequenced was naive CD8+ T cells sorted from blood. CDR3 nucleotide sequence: TGTGCCAGCTCACGAAAAGAAGTACTCGGACTAGGAGCCCCCGAGACCCAGTACTTC. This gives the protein CASSRKEVLGLGAPETQYF. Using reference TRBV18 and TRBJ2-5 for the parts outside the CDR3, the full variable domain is NAGVMQNPRHLVRRRGQEARLRCSPMKGHSHVYWYRQLPEEGLKFMVYLQKENIIDESGMPKERFSAEFPKEGPSILRIQQVVRGDSAAYFCASSRKEVLGLGAPETQYFGPGTRLLVL.